This record concerns one T cell receptor (beta chain) sequence. Its antigen is currently unknown. A much more abundant neighbour one base away suggests this may be a read error. Enrolled hyperthyroidism patients had a new diagnosis, a duration under 2 months, and an age of 18 to 65. The study excluded patients with other autoimmune diseases, uncontrolled infections, pregnancy or lactation. Symptoms, serum thyroxine and TRAb, thyroid ultrasound, and orbital computed tomography formed the diagnostic basis. The TCR beta CDR3 regions underwent amplification from RNA transcripts. An initial RT-PCR round employing HTBI primers preceded a second-round multiplex PCR. TCRdb re-called the multiplex PCR reads with MiXCR, one entry per CDR3 protein. The sample holds around 1.1 million distinct CDR3 sequences, 35% to 40% seen once. This sample was taken from a study of Graves' ophthalmopathy and Graves' hyperthyroidism. Study results and limitations: Detection in blood was also observed for most expanded thyroid clonotypes above 0.001 frequency.

This CDR3 comprises 15 residues. Germline values: CDR1 WSHSY, CDR2 SAAADI. V was shortened by 2 bases and J by 0 bases, with 10 bases between the two germline ends. The V call is TRBV10-2, the J call TRBJ1-2, with unresolved D. The receptor was derived from an adult man with Graves' hyperthyroidism. Sequences were obtained from peripheral blood or thyroid tissue (not recorded which). CDR3 in DNA: TGCGCCAGCAGTGAGCCGGGCAGGACTAACTATGGCTACACCTTC. This translates into CASSEPGRTNYGYTF.